The sequence of this TCR beta chain was determined in a study of siplizumab effects on memory and regulatory T cells. Findings of the study overall: Naive T cells were seemingly more diverse than memory cells, and major contributions to the alloresponse seemed to be made by them. Proliferating Tregs in siplizumab cultures were never verified as suppressive. Phenotypic classification as naive or memory proved unattainable for roughly 80-96% of proliferating CD4+ or CD8+ clones.

Sequenced by immunoSEQ multiplex PCR; TCRdb stores in-frame clones only, minus some. This table has about 100,000 clones, over 90% appearing once. Germline V lookup: CDR1 SGHRS, CDR2 YFSETQ. V lost 0 bases, J lost 6 bases, and 14 bases lay in between. The CDR3 length is 15 residues. This clone was detected once. Its cognate antigen is unknown. This chain joins TRBV5-1 and TRBJ2-3, with D possibly being TRBD2 (6 bases). This TCR came from a human donor in good health. The specimen was non-Treg CD4+ T cells sorted from blood. In nucleotides, the CDR3 is TGCGCCAGCAGCTTGGTTAGGGGAGGTGAGGATACGCAGTATTTT. As protein: CASSLVRGGEDTQYF.